One and the same sample provided the 7 T cell receptor beta chains below, sequenced in a study of CD8 T cells in Susac syndrome. RNA totalling roughly 0.5 to 1 ug underwent reverse transcription with random hexamers. TCRdb re-called the immunoSEQ multiplex PCR reads with MiXCR, one entry per CDR3 protein. Of roughly 190,000 distinct CDR3 sequences in the sample, under 97% are singletons; the top ten hold 0.075% to 0.1%. The sample taken for sequencing was CD4+ T cells from PBMCs. These receptors all come from a human donor with Susac syndrome.

J is TRBJ2-7 and V is TRBV30, with TRBD1 matching 8 bases. Trimming at V came to 1 base and at J to 3 bases, leaving 11 bases not matched to a gene. Germline CDR1 and CDR2: GTSNPN and SVGIG (reference sequence). This CDR3 contains 16 residues. CDR3: CAWSDPTGRGHYEQYF. DNA of the CDR3: TGTGCCTGGAGTGACCCCACGGGCAGGGGGCACTACGAGCAGTACTTC.

This clonotype has just one count. The gene calls are TRBV2 and TRBJ2-3; TRBD1 aligns across 8 bases. This CDR3 contains 14 residues. V dropped 10 bases and J dropped 5; count of bases not matched to a gene: 11. Germline V gene data show CDR1 as SNHLY and CDR2 as FYNNEI. The CDR3 bases are TGTGCCACAACGCAGGGGGCATTTGGAGATACGCAGTATTTT. As protein: CATTQGAFGDTQYF.

As to this clonotype: The junction does not match germline at one end; this may be a read error. This rearrangement joins TRBV4-2 to TRBJ2-3; tentatively, D is TRBD2 (5 bases). The CDR3 totals 15 residues. Germline CDR1 LGHNA, CDR2 YNFKEQ. CDR3 DNA: TGTGCCAGCAGCCAAGATCCCCTAGCAAGAGATACGGAGTATTTT. Protein product: CASSQDPLARDTEYF.

CDR3 in amino acids: CASSPVRETQYF. The CDR3 DNA reads TGTGCCAGCAGTCCTGTCCGGGAGACCCAGTACTTC. V gene TRBV2 combines with J gene TRBJ2-5; D unclear. The CDR3 runs 12 residues. V shed 5 bases and J shed 5 bases, with 9 bases lying between them. CDR1 is SNHLY and CDR2 is FYNNEI in the germline V gene.

This clonotype showed up just once. The J gene is TRBJ1-2, the V gene TRBV30; D may be TRBD1 (5 bases). The CDR3 covers 12 residues. Trimming left V 3 bases short and J 1 base short, with 6 bases between. The germline gives CDR1 GTSNPN, CDR2 SVGIG (reference sequence). CDR3 bases: TGTGCCTGGAGGGGGGTTAACTATGGCTACACCTTC. Translated: CAWRGVNYGYTF.

The table lists this clonotype with a count of one. The chain is built from TRBV3-1 and TRBJ1-4; 9 bases line up with TRBD1. V lost 4 bases, J lost 7 bases, and 4 bases stayed unmatched. Germline assignment: CDR1 LGHDT and CDR2 YNNKEL (reference sequence). CDR3 length equals 14 residues. In nucleotides, the CDR3 is TGTGCCAGCAGCCGGGGACAGGGATCTGAAAAACTGTTTTTT. Protein product: CASSRGQGSEKLFF. The variable domain in full, completed from reference TRBV3-1 and TRBJ1-4, reads DTAVSQTPKYLVTQMGNDKSIKCEQNLGHDTMYWYKQDSKKFLKIMFSYNNKELIINETVPNRFSPKSPDKAHLNLHINSLELGDSAVYFCASSRGQGSEKLFFGSGTQLSVL.

The V gene is TRBV20-1, the J gene TRBJ2-5; D gene uncertain. Germline CDR1 and CDR2: DFQATT and SNEGSKA (reference sequence). This CDR3 spans 14 amino acids. The germline V and J ends were trimmed by 0 bases and 0 bases, with 8 bases remaining between them. The CDR3: CSARDLGNQETQYF. CDR3 coding DNA: TGCAGTGCTAGAGATCTGGGCAACCAAGAGACCCAGTACTTC.